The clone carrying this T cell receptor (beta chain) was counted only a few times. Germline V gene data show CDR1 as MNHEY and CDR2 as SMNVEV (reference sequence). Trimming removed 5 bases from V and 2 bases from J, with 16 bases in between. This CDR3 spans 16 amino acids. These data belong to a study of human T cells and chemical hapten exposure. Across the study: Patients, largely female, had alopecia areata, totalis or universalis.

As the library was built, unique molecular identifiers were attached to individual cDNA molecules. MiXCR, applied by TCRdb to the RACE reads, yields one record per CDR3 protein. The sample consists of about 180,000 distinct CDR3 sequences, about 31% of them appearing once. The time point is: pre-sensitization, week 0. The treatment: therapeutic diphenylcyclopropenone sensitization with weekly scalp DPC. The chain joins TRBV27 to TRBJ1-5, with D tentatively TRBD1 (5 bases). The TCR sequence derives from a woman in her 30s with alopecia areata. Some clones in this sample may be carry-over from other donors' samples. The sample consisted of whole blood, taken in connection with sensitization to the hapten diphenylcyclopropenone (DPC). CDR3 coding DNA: TGTGCCAGCAGTCCACGGGCCCGCAGGGGCAATCAGCCCCAGCATTTT. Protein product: CASSPRARRGNQPQHF.